Listed below are T cell receptor beta chains from one sample, sequenced in a study of beta chain features in type 1 diabetes. Profiled with immunoSEQ multiplex PCR; TCRdb holds only in-frame clones, not every one. In the table there are 600,000 to 750,000 clones, around 12% of which are singletons. Sequenced input: naive CD4+ T cells from blood. The receptors derive from a man aged 25 to 45 with type 1 diabetes. CDR3s include the opening cysteine and the closing phenylalanine or tryptophan. Each record gives: clone size, V gene, D gene, J gene, CDR3 protein, CDR3 DNA. The D gene is left open where the match is weak. Clone sizes are given selectively: once, few, many, or a class where the clone is expanded.

>NA|TRBV9|NA|TRBJ2-1
CASSVDPNPNEQFF
TGTGCCAGCAGCGTAGACCCTAATCCCAATGAGCAGTTCTTC
>NA|TRBV19|NA|TRBJ1-5
CASTQGQSGNQPQHF
TGTGCCAGTACCCAGGGGCAAAGCGGCAATCAGCCCCAGCATTTT
>few|TRBV2|TRBD1|TRBJ2-4
CASSGQGWDIQYF
TGTGCCAGCAGTGGACAGGGTTGGGACATTCAGTACTTC
>few|TRBV29-1|NA|TRBJ2-3
CSVESNRDTGADTQYF
TGCAGCGTTGAGTCAAACCGGGACACCGGGGCAGATACGCAGTATTTT
>few|TRBV4-3|NA|TRBJ2-1
CASSQDKGPYNEQFF
TGCGCCAGCAGCCAAGATAAGGGACCCTACAATGAGCAGTTCTTC
>NA|TRBV18|NA|TRBJ1-4
CASSPRTDNEKLFF
TGTGCCAGCTCACCGAGGACAGATAATGAAAAACTGTTTTTT
>NA|TRBV7-2|NA|TRBJ1-2
CASSLVGTPYGYTF
TGTGCCAGCAGCTTAGTTGGGACACCCTATGGCTACACCTTC
>NA|TRBV6-5|NA|TRBJ2-1
CASSADGGMNEQFF
TGTGCCAGCAGTGCCGATGGGGGCATGAATGAGCAGTTCTTC
>few|TRBV29-1|NA|TRBJ2-3
CSVERQKGTQYF
TGCAGCGTTGAAAGGCAGAAGGGTACGCAGTATTTT
>few|TRBV28|TRBD1|TRBJ1-2
CASAEAGQGIVYGYTF
TGTGCCAGCGCCGAGGCGGGACAGGGGATCGTCTATGGCTACACCTTC
>few|TRBV6-5|NA|TRBJ1-2
CASSLRPAGNYGYTF
TGTGCCAGCAGTTTACGTCCCGCGGGGAACTATGGCTACACCTTC
>NA|TRBV11-2|NA|TRBJ2-2
CASSPLRMLTNTGELFF
TGTGCCAGCAGCCCTCTCAGAATGTTGACGAACACCGGGGAGCTGTTTTTT
>few|TRBV4-1|NA|TRBJ2-2
CASSPTSPGGRGTGELFF
TGCGCCAGCAGCCCCACTTCACCCGGGGGCCGGGGCACCGGGGAGCTGTTTTTT
>many|TRBV15|NA|TRBJ2-7
CATSRDGGSYEQYF
TGTGCCACCAGCAGAGATGGTGGCTCCTACGAGCAGTACTTC
>NA|TRBV4-2|TRBD1|TRBJ2-3
CASSQGTGPTDTQYF
TGTGCCAGCAGCCAAGGGACAGGGCCCACAGATACGCAGTATTTT
>few|TRBV6-1|TRBD1|TRBJ2-7
CASSDGTVYEQYF
TGTGCCAGCAGTGACGGGACAGTCTACGAGCAGTACTTC
>NA|TRBV30|NA|TRBJ2-4
CAWSPRGPGPKNIQYF
TGTGCCTGGAGCCCTCGCGGGCCAGGACCCAAAAACATTCAGTACTTC
>NA|TRBV5-1|TRBD1|TRBJ2-7
CASSLAQGAYYEQYF
TGCGCCAGCAGCTTGGCCCAGGGGGCTTACTACGAGCAGTACTTC
>few|TRBV19|TRBD1|TRBJ1-5
CASRGQGDQPQHF
TGTGCCAGTAGAGGACAGGGGGATCAGCCCCAGCATTTT
>NA|TRBV4-3|NA|TRBJ1-1
CASSQDLLAVGTEAFF
TGCGCCAGCAGCCAAGATCTTCTGGCCGTGGGCACTGAAGCTTTCTTT
>NA|TRBV5-1|TRBD2|TRBJ2-5
CASSRPGLAGAETQYF
TGCGCCAGCAGCCGCCCGGGACTAGCGGGCGCAGAGACCCAGTACTTC
>few|TRBV4-2|NA|TRBJ2-5
CASSQGAIKVQETQYF
TGTGCCAGCAGCCAAGGGGCTATTAAAGTCCAAGAGACCCAGTACTTC
>NA|TRBV25-1|NA|TRBJ1-2
CASTPSTGGNGYTF
TGTGCCAGCACCCCGTCGACCGGAGGGAATGGCTACACCTTC
>NA|TRBV5-1|TRBD2|TRBJ2-1
CASREGTSFDEQFF
TGCGCCAGCAGGGAGGGGACTAGCTTCGACGAGCAGTTCTTC
>NA|TRBV10-3|TRBD1|TRBJ1-1
CAISARTGNTEAFF
TGTGCCATCAGTGCGCGGACAGGGAACACTGAAGCTTTCTTT
>once|TRBV7-9|TRBD1|TRBJ1-2
CASSWGQGINYGYTF
TGTGCCAGCAGCTGGGGACAGGGCATTAACTATGGCTACACCTTC
>NA|TRBV25-1|NA|TRBJ2-7
CASSGGASYYF
TGTGCCAGCAGTGGCGGGGCTTCCTATTACTTC
>NA|TRBV7-8|NA|TRBJ2-5
CASSPRSQETQYF
TGTGCCAGCAGCCCGCGCAGCCAAGAGACCCAGTACTTC
>once|TRBV25-1|NA|TRBJ1-5
CASSESSFGGNQPQHF
TGTGCCAGCAGTGAATCCTCCTTTGGAGGCAATCAGCCCCAGCATTTT
>NA|TRBV25-1|TRBD2|TRBJ2-2
CASTWGGPSNTGELFF
TGTGCCAGCACCTGGGGAGGGCCTTCGAACACCGGGGAGCTGTTTTTT
>NA|TRBV27|TRBD1|TRBJ1-6
CASSGQGNSPLHF
TGTGCCAGCAGTGGACAGGGAAATTCACCCCTCCACTTT
>few|TRBV29-1|NA|TRBJ2-5
CSVLQETQYF
TGCAGCGTTCTCCAAGAGACCCAGTACTTC
>NA|TRBV4-3|NA|TRBJ1-1
CASSQVATMNTEAFF
TGCGCCAGCAGCCAAGTAGCGACCATGAACACTGAAGCTTTCTTT
>NA|TRBV5-1|NA|TRBJ2-3
CASSPFVGQGTDTQYF
TGCGCCAGCAGCCCTTTTGTTGGCCAGGGCACAGATACGCAGTATTTT
>NA|TRBV5-8|TRBD1|TRBJ1-1
CASSSRDRTNTEAFF
TGTGCCAGCAGTTCCCGGGACAGGACTAACACTGAAGCTTTCTTT
>NA|TRBV4-1|NA|TRBJ1-5
CASSLESGAFQPQHF
TGCGCCAGCAGCTTGGAAAGTGGGGCATTTCAGCCCCAGCATTTT
>NA|TRBV7-2|NA|TRBJ1-2
CASSSRGYYGYTF
TGTGCCAGCAGCTCCCGGGGTTACTATGGCTACACCTTC
>few|TRBV11-3|NA|TRBJ2-1
CASSGAWGKSEQFF
TGTGCCAGCAGCGGGGCGTGGGGGAAGAGTGAGCAGTTCTTC
>NA|TRBV9|NA|TRBJ1-2
CASSAGSNYGYTF
TGTGCCAGCAGCGCCGGATCTAACTATGGCTACACCTTC
>NA|TRBV28|NA|TRBJ2-2
CASSIPGRGTGELFF
TGTGCCAGCAGTATACCGGGACGGGGGACCGGGGAGCTGTTTTTT
>few|TRBV9|NA|TRBJ2-3
CASSVGAGNTDTQYF
TGTGCCAGCAGCGTAGGGGCAGGAAACACAGATACGCAGTATTTT
>few|TRBV9|NA|TRBJ2-7
CASSPTVPGYEQYF
TGTGCCAGCAGCCCGACAGTCCCGGGCTACGAGCAGTACTTC
>NA|TRBV12-5|NA|TRBJ1-1
CASGLAHQTLEAFF
TGTGCTAGTGGTTTGGCCCACCAGACTTTAGAAGCTTTCTTT
>few|TRBV19|TRBD2|TRBJ2-1
CASSIRGAGVHNEQFF
TGTGCCAGTAGTATAAGAGGGGCGGGAGTCCACAATGAGCAGTTCTTC
>few|TRBV5-1|NA|TRBJ2-5
CASSRDGWTETQYF
TGCGCCAGCAGCCGGGACGGATGGACGGAGACCCAGTACTTC
>few|TRBV9|NA|TRBJ2-2
CASSSRTNTGELFF
TGTGCCAGCAGCTCTCGGACGAACACCGGGGAGCTGTTTTTT
>NA|TRBV7-2|NA|TRBJ2-7
CASSSRYEQYF
TGTGCCAGCAGCTCCCGTTACGAGCAGTACTTC